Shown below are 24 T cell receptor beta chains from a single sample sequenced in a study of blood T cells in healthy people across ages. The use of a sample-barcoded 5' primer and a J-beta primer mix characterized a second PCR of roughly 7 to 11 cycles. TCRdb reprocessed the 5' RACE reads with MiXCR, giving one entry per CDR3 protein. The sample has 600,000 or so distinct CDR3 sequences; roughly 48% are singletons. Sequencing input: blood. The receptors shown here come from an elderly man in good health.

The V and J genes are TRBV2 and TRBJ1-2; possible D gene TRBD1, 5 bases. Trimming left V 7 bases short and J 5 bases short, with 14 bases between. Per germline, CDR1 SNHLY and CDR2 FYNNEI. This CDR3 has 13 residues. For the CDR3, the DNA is TGTGCCAGCAAGGTGACGGGGCCTTATGGCTACACCTTC. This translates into CASKVTGPYGYTF.

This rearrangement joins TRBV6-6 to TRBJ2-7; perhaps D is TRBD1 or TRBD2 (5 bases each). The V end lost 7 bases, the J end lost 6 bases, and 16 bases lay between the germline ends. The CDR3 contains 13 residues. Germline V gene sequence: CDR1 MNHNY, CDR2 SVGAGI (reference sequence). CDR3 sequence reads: CASIDSGTSEQYF. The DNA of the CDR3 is TGTGCCAGCATAGACAGCGGCACCTCCGAGCAGTACTTC.

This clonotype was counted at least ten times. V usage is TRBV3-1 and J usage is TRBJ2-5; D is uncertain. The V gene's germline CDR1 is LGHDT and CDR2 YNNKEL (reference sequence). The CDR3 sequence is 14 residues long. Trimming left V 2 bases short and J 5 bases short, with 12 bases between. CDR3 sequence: CASSQRLGRETQYF. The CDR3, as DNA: TGTGCCAGCAGCCAACGGCTAGGCCGGGAGACCCAGTACTTC.

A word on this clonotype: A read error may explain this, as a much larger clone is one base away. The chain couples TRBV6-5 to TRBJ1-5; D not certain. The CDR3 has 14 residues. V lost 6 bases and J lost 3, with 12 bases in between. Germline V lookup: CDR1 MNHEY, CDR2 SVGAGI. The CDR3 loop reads CASRNDGHNQPQHF. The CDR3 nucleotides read TGTGCCAGCAGGAACGACGGCCACAATCAGCCCCAGCATTTT.

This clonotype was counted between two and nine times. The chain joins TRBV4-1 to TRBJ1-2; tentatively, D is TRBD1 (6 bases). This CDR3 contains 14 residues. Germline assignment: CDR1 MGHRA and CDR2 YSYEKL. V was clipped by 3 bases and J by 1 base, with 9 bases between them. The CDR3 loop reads CASSHPQGNYGYTF. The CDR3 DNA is TGCGCCAGCAGCCACCCACAGGGTAACTATGGCTACACCTTC.

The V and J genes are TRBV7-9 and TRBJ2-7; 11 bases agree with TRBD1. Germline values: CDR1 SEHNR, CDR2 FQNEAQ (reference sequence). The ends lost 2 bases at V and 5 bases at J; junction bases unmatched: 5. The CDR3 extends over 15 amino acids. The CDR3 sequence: CASSLSGQGANEQYF. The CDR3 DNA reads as TGTGCCAGCAGCTTATCAGGACAGGGGGCGAACGAGCAGTACTTC.

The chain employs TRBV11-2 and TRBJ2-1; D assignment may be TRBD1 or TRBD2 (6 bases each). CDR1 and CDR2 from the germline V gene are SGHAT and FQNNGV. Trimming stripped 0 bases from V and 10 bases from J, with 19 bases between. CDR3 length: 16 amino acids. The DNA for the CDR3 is TGTGCCAGCAGCTTAGATAACGGGGGCGGGTTTGAGGAGCAGTTCTTC. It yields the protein CASSLDNGGGFEEQFF. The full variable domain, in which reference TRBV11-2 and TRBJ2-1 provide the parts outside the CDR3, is EAGVAQSPRYKIIEKRQSVAFWCNPISGHATLYWYQQILGQGPKLLIQFQNNGVVDDSQLPKDRFSAERLKGVDSTLKIQPAKLEDSAVYLCASSLDNGGGFEEQFFGPGTRLTVL.

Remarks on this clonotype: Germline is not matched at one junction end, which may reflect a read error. The CDR3: CASSARLAGFYNEQLF. The CDR3 nucleotides read TGTGCCAGCAGCGCCCGACTAGCGGGATTTTACAATGAGCAGTTGTTC. This sequence joins TRBV7-9 and TRBJ2-1; 11 nucleotides align to TRBD2. This CDR3 spans 16 amino acids. Germline CDR1 reads SEHNR; CDR2 reads FQNEAQ (reference sequence).

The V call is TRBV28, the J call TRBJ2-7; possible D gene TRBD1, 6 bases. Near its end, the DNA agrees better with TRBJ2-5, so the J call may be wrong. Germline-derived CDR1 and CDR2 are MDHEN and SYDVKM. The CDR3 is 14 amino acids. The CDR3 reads CASSWTVGRGTQYF. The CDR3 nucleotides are TGTGCCAGCAGTTGGACAGTTGGCCGAGGGACCCAGTACTTC.

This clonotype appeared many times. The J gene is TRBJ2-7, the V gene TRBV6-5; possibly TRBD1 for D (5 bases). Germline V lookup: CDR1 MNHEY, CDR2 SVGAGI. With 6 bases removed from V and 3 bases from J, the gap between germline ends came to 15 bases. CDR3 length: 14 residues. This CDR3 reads CASRDVGRGYEQYF. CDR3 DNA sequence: TGTGCCAGCAGAGACGTTGGTAGGGGCTACGAGCAGTACTTC.

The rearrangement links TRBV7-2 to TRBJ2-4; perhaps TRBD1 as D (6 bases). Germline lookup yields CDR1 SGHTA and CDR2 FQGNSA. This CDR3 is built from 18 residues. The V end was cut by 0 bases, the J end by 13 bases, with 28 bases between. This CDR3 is CASSLAKQGPAFFARQYF. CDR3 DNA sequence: TGTGCCAGCAGCTTAGCGAAGCAGGGGCCGGCGTTTTTTGCGAGGCAGTACTTC.

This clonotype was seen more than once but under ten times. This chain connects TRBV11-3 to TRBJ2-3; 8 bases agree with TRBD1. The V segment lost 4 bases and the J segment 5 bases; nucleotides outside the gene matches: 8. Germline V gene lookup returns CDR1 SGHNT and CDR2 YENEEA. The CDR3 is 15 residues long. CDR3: CASSSSGTGRDTQYF. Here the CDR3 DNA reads TGTGCCAGCAGCTCCTCCGGGACAGGAAGAGATACGCAGTATTTT.

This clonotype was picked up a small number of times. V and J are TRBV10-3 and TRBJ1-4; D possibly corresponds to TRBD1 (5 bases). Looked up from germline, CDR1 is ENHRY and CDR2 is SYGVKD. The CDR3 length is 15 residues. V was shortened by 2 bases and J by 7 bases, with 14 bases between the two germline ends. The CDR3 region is CAISEMWGDGEKLFF. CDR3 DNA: TGTGCCATCAGTGAGATGTGGGGGGATGGTGAAAAACTGTTTTTT.

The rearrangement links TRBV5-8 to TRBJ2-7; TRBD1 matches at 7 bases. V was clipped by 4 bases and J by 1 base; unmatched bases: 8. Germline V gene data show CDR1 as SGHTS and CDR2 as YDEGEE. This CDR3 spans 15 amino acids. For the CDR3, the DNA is TGTGCCAGCAGCCCGTTCAACAGGGGTTCCTACGAGCAGTACTTC. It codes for CASSPFNRGSYEQYF.

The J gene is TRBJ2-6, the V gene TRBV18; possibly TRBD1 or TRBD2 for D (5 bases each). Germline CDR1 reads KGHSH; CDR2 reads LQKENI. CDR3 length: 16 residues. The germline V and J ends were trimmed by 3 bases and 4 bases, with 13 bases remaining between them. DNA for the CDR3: TGTGCCAGCTCACCGCCCGGGGACCCGGGGGCCAACGTCCTGACTTTC. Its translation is CASSPPGDPGANVLTF.

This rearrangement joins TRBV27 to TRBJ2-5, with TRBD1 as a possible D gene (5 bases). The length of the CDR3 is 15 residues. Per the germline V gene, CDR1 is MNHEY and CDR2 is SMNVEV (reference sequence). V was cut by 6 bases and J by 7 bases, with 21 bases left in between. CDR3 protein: CASSPQTGYPGTQYF. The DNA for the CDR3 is TGTGCCAGCAGCCCCCAAACAGGTTACCCGGGGACCCAGTACTTC.

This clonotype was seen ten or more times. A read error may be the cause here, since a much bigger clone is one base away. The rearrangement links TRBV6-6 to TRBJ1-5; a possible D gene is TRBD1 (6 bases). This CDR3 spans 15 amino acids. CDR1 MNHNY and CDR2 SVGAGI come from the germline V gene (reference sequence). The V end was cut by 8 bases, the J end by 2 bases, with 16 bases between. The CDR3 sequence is CASGPAGAGNQPQHF. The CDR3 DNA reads TGTGCCAGCGGTCCTGCGGGGGCGGGCAATCAGCCCCAGCATTTT.

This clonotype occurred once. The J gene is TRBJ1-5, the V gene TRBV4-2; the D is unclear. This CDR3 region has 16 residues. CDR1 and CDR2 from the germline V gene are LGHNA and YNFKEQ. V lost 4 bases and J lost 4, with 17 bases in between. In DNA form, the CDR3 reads TGTGCCAGCAGCCGTGGCTCGTATCTAGAGAATCAGCCCCAGCATTTT. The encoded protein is CASSRGSYLENQPQHF.

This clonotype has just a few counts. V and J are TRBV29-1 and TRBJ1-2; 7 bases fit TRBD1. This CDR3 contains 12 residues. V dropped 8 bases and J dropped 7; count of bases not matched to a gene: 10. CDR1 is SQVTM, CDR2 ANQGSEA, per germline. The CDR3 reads CSYDRASSGYTF. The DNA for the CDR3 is TGCAGCTACGACAGGGCATCGTCTGGCTACACCTTC.

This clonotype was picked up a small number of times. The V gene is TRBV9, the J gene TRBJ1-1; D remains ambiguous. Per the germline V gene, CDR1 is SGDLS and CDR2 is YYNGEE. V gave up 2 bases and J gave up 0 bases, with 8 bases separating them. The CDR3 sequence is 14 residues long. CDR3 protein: CASSVSEMNTEAFF. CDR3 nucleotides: TGTGCCAGCAGCGTGTCAGAAATGAACACTGAAGCTTTCTTT.

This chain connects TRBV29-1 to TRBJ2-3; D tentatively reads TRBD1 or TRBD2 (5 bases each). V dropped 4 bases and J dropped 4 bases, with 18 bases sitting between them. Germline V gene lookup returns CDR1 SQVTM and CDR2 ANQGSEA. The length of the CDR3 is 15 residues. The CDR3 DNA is TGCAGCGTTGGAGGGGAAGGGTTTATTGCAGATACGCAGTATTTT. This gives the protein CSVGGEGFIADTQYF.

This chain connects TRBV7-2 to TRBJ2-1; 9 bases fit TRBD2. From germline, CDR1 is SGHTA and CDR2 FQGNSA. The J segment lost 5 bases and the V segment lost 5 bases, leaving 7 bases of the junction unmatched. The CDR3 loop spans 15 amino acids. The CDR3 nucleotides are TGTGCCAGCAGCATAGGACTAGCGCCAAACAATGAGCAGTTCTTC. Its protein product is CASSIGLAPNNEQFF.

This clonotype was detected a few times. In DNA, the CDR3 is TGCAGTGCTAGACGGGGACTGAACACTGAAGCTTTCTTT. This translates into CSARRGLNTEAFF. The rearrangement links TRBV20-1 to TRBJ1-1; D is perhaps TRBD1 (5 bases). CDR3 size: 13 residues. V lost 2 bases and J lost 0, with 7 bases in between. Germline values: CDR1 DFQATT, CDR2 SNEGSKA (reference sequence).

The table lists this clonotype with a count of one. CDR3: CSVGDTLQETQYF. The DNA for the CDR3 is TGCAGCGTTGGGGACACCCTCCAAGAGACCCAGTACTTC. This rearrangement joins TRBV29-1 to TRBJ2-5; possibly TRBD1 for D (6 bases). The V end was cut by 4 bases, the J end by 1 base, with 10 bases between. Germline CDR1 is SQVTM and CDR2 is ANQGSEA. This CDR3 is 13 amino acids long. The full variable domain, completed using reference TRBV29-1 and TRBJ2-5, is SAVISQKPSRDICQRGTSLTIQCQVDSQVTMMFWYRQQPGQSLTLIATANQGSEATYESGFVIDKFPISRPNLTFSTLTVSNMSPEDSSIYLCSVGDTLQETQYFGPGTRLLVL.